A single sample gave rise to the 6 T cell receptor beta chains below, sequenced in a study of beta chain features in type 1 diabetes. Study outcomes and limitations: A moderate, significant TCRB CDR3 shortening appeared in type 1 diabetes across four CD4+ subsets.

These TCRs are of unknown antigen specificity. Expressed TCRB transcripts got sequenced, as all isolated RNA was reverse transcribed. Repertoires were generated with immunoSEQ multiplex PCR, while TCRdb's copy carries only in-frame clones and drops some. This sample has around 26,000 clones, with around 65% found just once. Sequencing was performed on stem cell memory CD4+ T cells from blood. Source of these receptors: a woman in her thirties or forties with type 1 diabetes.

Here the CDR3 DNA reads TGTGCCAGCAGCTTCGGGAGTAACACCTACAATGAGCAGTTCTTC. Translating gives CASSFGSNTYNEQFF. This rearrangement joins TRBV11-2 to TRBJ2-1; D is perhaps TRBD2 (6 bases). The V gene's germline CDR1 is SGHAT and CDR2 FQNNGV. V was clipped by 3 bases and J by 2 bases, with 11 bases between them. This CDR3 region has 15 residues. The complete variable domain, with remaining parts taken from reference TRBV11-2 and TRBJ2-1, reads EAGVAQSPRYKIIEKRQSVAFWCNPISGHATLYWYQQILGQGPKLLIQFQNNGVVDDSQLPKDRFSAERLKGVDSTLKIQPAKLEDSAVYLCASSFGSNTYNEQFFGPGTRLTVL.

V and J are TRBV14 and TRBJ2-2, with a tentative D call TRBD1 (6 bases). The CDR3 sequence is 14 residues long. Per the germline V gene, CDR1 is SGHDN and CDR2 is FVKESK. The germline V and J ends were trimmed by 6 bases and 8 bases, with 16 bases remaining between them. CDR3 protein: CASRSTGKVGELFF. The CDR3 coding sequence is TGTGCCAGCAGGTCTACAGGGAAAGTGGGGGAGCTGTTTTTT.

The chain has TRBV5-1 and TRBJ2-5, with 11 bases matching TRBD1. With the DNA end fitting TRBJ2-7 better, the J assignment may be wrong. Germline V CDR1 and CDR2: SGHRS, YFSETQ. This CDR3 is built from 15 residues. CDR3 residues: CASSKAGQGAHEQYF. CDR3 nucleotide sequence: TGCGCCAGCTCAAAAGCAGGACAGGGGGCCCACGAGCAGTACTTC.

J is TRBJ1-4 and V is TRBV7-2, with D tentatively TRBD1 (5 bases). CDR3 size: 11 residues. Trimming shortened V by 9 bases and J by 10 bases, and 12 bases separated the two germline ends. Per germline, CDR1 SGHTA and CDR2 FQGNSA. Written as DNA, the CDR3 is TGTGCCAGTCTCTCCGGGGGAAAACTGTTTTTT. Translating gives CASLSGGKLFF.

This sequence joins TRBV7-9 and TRBJ2-2, with TRBD2 identical over 9 bases. The germline V gene encodes CDR1 SEHNR and CDR2 FQNEAQ (reference sequence). Trimming took 7 bases from V and 1 from J; bases not matched to a gene: 13. CDR3 length: 18 residues. The CDR3, as DNA: TGTGCCAGCATCCCTAGAGGTAGCGGGGGTCGGAACACCGGGGAGCTGTTTTTT. Translated, it gives CASIPRGSGGRNTGELFF.

V usage is TRBV6-5 and J usage is TRBJ1-3; D call uncertain. The CDR3 is 16 amino acids. Germline loops: CDR1 MNHEY, CDR2 SVGAGI. Trimming removed 2 bases from V and 0 bases from J, with 11 bases in between. The CDR3 bases are TGTGCCAGCAGTTACACGGAGGACCTCTCTGGAAACACCATATATTTT. Translated: CASSYTEDLSGNTIYF.